Listed here are 16 T cell receptor beta chains from one sample, sequenced in a study of blood T cell repertoires in COVID-19. Profiled with immunoSEQ multiplex PCR; TCRdb holds only in-frame clones, not every one. The sample shows around 290,000 clones, 80% to 90% of them seen only once. Input material: peripheral blood. These receptors were collected from a woman in her seventies with COVID-19, enrolled during active disease.

Of note for this clone: This CDR3 is also generated by other DNA sequences in the sample. CDR3 residues: CASSLARGSYEQYF. CDR3 coding DNA: TGCGCCAGCAGCTTGGCGCGGGGATCCTACGAGCAGTACTTC. The J gene is TRBJ2-7, the V gene TRBV5-1; D may be TRBD2 (6 bases). V lost 0 bases to trimming and J lost 1 base, with 8 bases between them. Germline V gives CDR1 SGHRS, CDR2 YFSETQ. The CDR3 consists of 14 residues. The full variable domain, with the rest looked up from reference TRBV5-1 and TRBJ2-7, is KAGVTQTPRYLIKTRGQQVTLSCSPISGHRSVSWYQQTPGQGLQFLFEYFSETQRNKGNFPGRFSGRQFSNSRSEMNVSTLELGDSALYLCASSLARGSYEQYFGPGTRLTVT.

This clone appeared once. The chain recombines TRBV3-1 (or the pseudogene TRBV3-2) with TRBJ2-1, with TRBD2 identical over 8 bases. CDR3 size: 14 residues. The germline V gene encodes CDR1 LGHDT and CDR2 YNNKEL (reference sequence). V shed 0 bases, J shed 11 bases, and the junction held 6 bases outside the gene matches. The CDR3 protein is CASSQDLAGVQQFF. The CDR3 nucleotides read TGTGCCAGCAGCCAAGACCTAGCGGGTGTGCAGCAGTTCTTC.

This rearrangement joins TRBV30 to TRBJ1-4, with TRBD1 matching over 9 bases. The CDR3 totals 14 residues. V lost 5 bases to trimming and J lost 7 bases; unmatched junction nucleotides: 8. Germline CDR1 and CDR2: GTSNPN and SVGIG (reference sequence). The DNA for the CDR3 is TGTGCCTGGGGGGGCACAGGGGGCTTTGAAAAACTGTTTTTT. Encoded protein: CAWGGTGGFEKLFF.

The chain is built from TRBV24-1 and TRBJ1-2; a weak D match, TRBD1 (6 bases). Germline assignment: CDR1 KGHDR and CDR2 SFDVKD. V was cut by 2 bases and J by 6 bases, with 12 bases left in between. The CDR3 covers 14 residues. CDR3 sequence: CATSDSHRQDGYTF. CDR3 nucleotides: TGTGCCACCAGTGATTCCCATAGACAGGATGGCTACACCTTC.

This clone has only one observation. The chain links TRBV9 to TRBJ1-1; TRBD1 matches 7 bases. The CDR3 is made up of 14 amino acids. The V and J ends lost 3 bases and 3 bases, in that order; junction bases with no gene match: 5. Germline V CDR1 and CDR2: SGDLS, YYNGEE. This CDR3 reads CASSAQGGYTEAFF. The CDR3 DNA follows: TGTGCCAGCAGCGCCCAAGGGGGCTACACTGAAGCTTTCTTT.

The V gene is TRBV18, the J gene TRBJ2-3, with 9 bases lining up with TRBD1. V dropped 6 bases and J dropped 3; count of bases not matched to a gene: 7. The CDR3 has 15 amino acids. CDR1 is KGHSH and CDR2 is LQKENI in the germline V gene. The CDR3 spells CASSRSGTGTDTQYF. For the CDR3, the DNA is TGTGCCAGCTCTCGTTCTGGGACAGGGACAGATACGCAGTATTTT.

V and J are TRBV11-2 and TRBJ1-2, with 9 bases lining up with TRBD1. The CDR3 spans 15 residues. With V trimmed by 2 bases and J by 4 bases, 5 bases remained unmatched. Germline V gives CDR1 SGHAT, CDR2 FQNNGV. The CDR3: CASSLYRGPIYGYTF. The DNA for the CDR3 is TGTGCCAGCAGCTTATACAGGGGGCCCATCTATGGCTACACCTTC.

This chain uses TRBV3-1 (or the pseudogene TRBV3-2) with TRBJ2-7, with 8 bases fitting TRBD1. The CDR3 consists of 15 residues. The germline CDR1 and CDR2 sequences are LGHDT and YNNKEL (reference sequence). After removal of 1 base from V and 2 bases from J, the junction contained 4 bases not matched to a gene. The CDR3 is CASSQAPDRAYEQYF. The CDR3 coding sequence is TGTGCCAGCAGCCAAGCTCCGGACAGGGCCTACGAGCAGTACTTC.

J is TRBJ1-1 and V is TRBV10-3; TRBD1 matches at 10 bases. CDR3 length equals 15 residues. V trimming: 5 bases; J trimming: 0 bases; junction bases outside the gene matches: 3. Germline V lookup: CDR1 ENHRY, CDR2 SYGVKD. CDR3 coding DNA: TGTGCCATCAGTCGACAGGGGGCTTTGAACACTGAAGCTTTCTTT. Its protein is CAISRQGALNTEAFF.

The chain carries TRBV28 and TRBJ1-5; 8 bases align to TRBD1. CDR3 size: 14 residues. V shed 6 bases and J 7 bases; nucleotides not matched to a gene: 8. Germline CDR1 is MDHEN and CDR2 is SYDVKM. The CDR3 protein is CASSFSGGWQPQHF. The CDR3 bases are TGTGCCAGCAGCTTTTCAGGGGGCTGGCAGCCCCAGCATTTT.

The chain employs TRBV2 and TRBJ1-5, with TRBD1 matching 9 bases. The germline gives CDR1 SNHLY, CDR2 FYNNEI. This CDR3 has 16 residues. Trimming took 8 bases from V and 2 from J; bases not matched to a gene: 10. DNA for the CDR3: TGTGCCAGCGGGGGGACAGGGAAGGCGGGCAATCAGCCCCAGCATTTT. Amino acid sequence: CASGGTGKAGNQPQHF.

The chain uses TRBV25-1 and TRBJ1-4; D call uncertain. This CDR3 spans 12 amino acids. V gave up 2 bases and J gave up 14 bases, with 12 bases separating them. The germline V gene has CDR1 MGHDK and CDR2 SYGVNS. The CDR3 sequence: CASSEGSGGLFF. The CDR3 nucleotides are TGTGCCAGCAGTGAAGGGAGTGGTGGGCTGTTTTTT.

Only one count was recorded for this clone. This chain uses TRBV5-4 with TRBJ1-2; D is uncertain. The CDR3 covers 14 residues. V was pared by 5 bases and J by 4 bases, with 15 bases between. CDR1 and CDR2 (germline): SGHNT, YYREEE (reference sequence). Here the CDR3 reads CASSVGRAGYGYTF. DNA for the CDR3: TGTGCCAGCAGTGTTGGGAGGGCCGGCTATGGCTACACCTTC.

The chain joins TRBV27 to TRBJ2-7, with 11 bases that match TRBD2. This CDR3 region has 15 residues. J gave up 0 bases and V 5 bases, and 3 bases lay outside the gene matches. CDR1 is MNHEY, CDR2 SMNVEV, per germline (reference sequence). CDR3 nucleotides: TGTGCCAGCAGTAAACTAGCGGGGGTCTCCTACGAGCAGTACTTC. This gives the protein CASSKLAGVSYEQYF.

The chain joins TRBV18 to TRBJ2-2, with a possible D match to TRBD1 (6 bases). Trimming left V 5 bases short and J 4 bases short, with 14 bases between. This CDR3 region has 15 residues. The germline CDR1 and CDR2 sequences are KGHSH and LQKENI. DNA for the CDR3: TGTGCCAGCTCATTGTCAGGGGTCTCCACCGGGGAGCTGTTTTTT. This codes for CASSLSGVSTGELFF.

The chain links TRBV5-4 to TRBJ1-2; 10 nucleotides match TRBD1. V was clipped by 6 bases and J by 6 bases; unmatched bases: 5. The CDR3 is 13 amino acids. Germline values: CDR1 SGHNT, CDR2 YYREEE (reference sequence). The CDR3 coding sequence is TGTGCCAGCACTGGGACAGGGGAGGATGGCTACACCTTC. Translated, it gives CASTGTGEDGYTF.